The 9 T cell receptor beta chains listed next were all sequenced from one sample in a study of spatial heterogeneity in lung cancer. MiXCR was run by TCRdb on the 5' RACE reads, yielding one entry per CDR3 protein. The sample holds roughly 25,000 distinct CDR3 sequences, approximately 7% seen once. Time point specified: sample taken at primary tumor resection. Unsorted whole RNA from tumor, nontumor lung or frozen PBMC underwent sequencing. The source was PBMCs, collected at surgery. These receptors all come from a male donor with early-stage non-small cell lung cancer.

This clonotype was seen more than once but under ten times. This chain joins TRBV24-1 and TRBJ2-3; no firm D call. Germline V CDR1 and CDR2: KGHDR, SFDVKD. Trimming left V 4 bases short and J 2 bases short, with 6 bases between. The CDR3 is made up of 13 amino acids. The CDR3 here is CATSDHDTDTQYF. Here the CDR3 DNA reads TGTGCCACCAGTGACCACGACACAGATACGCAGTATTTT.

This clonotype was seen repeatedly, ten times or more. This chain connects TRBV27 to TRBJ2-4; D perhaps matches TRBD1 (6 bases). Deletions cut 2 bases from V and 1 base from J, with 6 bases between. The CDR3 covers 14 residues. CDR1 is MNHEY, CDR2 SMNVEV, per germline (reference sequence). The CDR3, as DNA: TGTGCCAGCAGTTTAACAGGGGCCAAAAACATTCAGTACTTC. It translates to CASSLTGAKNIQYF.

This clonotype was observed at least ten times. J is TRBJ2-5 and V is TRBV20-1; D is possibly TRBD1 or TRBD2 (5 bases each). CDR3 size: 13 residues. Germline CDR1 and CDR2: DFQATT and SNEGSKA (reference sequence). CDR3 residues: CSSLWDGEETQYF. Written as DNA, the CDR3 is TGCAGCTCCCTTTGGGACGGAGAAGAGACCCAGTACTTC.

This clonotype was observed a handful of times. The chain has TRBV20-1 and TRBJ2-1, with a tentative D call TRBD2 (6 bases). Germline-derived CDR1 and CDR2 are DFQATT and SNEGSKA (reference sequence). Trimming removed 5 bases at V and 5 bases at J, with 10 bases between. The CDR3 has 12 amino acids. The CDR3 sequence is CSASGLHNEQFF. Written as DNA, the CDR3 is TGCAGTGCTTCGGGACTCCACAATGAGCAGTTCTTC.

The count of this clonotype is one. The conserved phenylalanine or tryptophan normally closing the CDR3 is absent here, so this likely arose from a read error. The rearrangement uses TRBV20-1 and TRBJ2-1; D is undetermined. Germline CDR1 and CDR2: DFQATT and SNEGSKA (reference sequence). The CDR3 sequence is 16 residues long. Deletions cut 5 bases from V and 6 bases from J, with 23 bases between. CDR3 region: CSAFPLGGASSNEQFS. As DNA, the CDR3 is TGCAGTGCTTTCCCTTTAGGCGGAGCAAGTTCCAATGAGCAGTTCTCC.

The chain uses TRBV6-2 or TRBV6-3 and TRBJ2-2; 8 nucleotides match TRBD1. V lost 6 bases, J lost 6 bases, and 9 bases stayed unmatched. Per germline, CDR1 MNHEY and CDR2 SVGEGT. The CDR3 runs 15 residues. This CDR3 reads CASRLTGAGAGELFF. The CDR3 bases are TGTGCCAGCAGATTGACAGGGGCCGGCGCCGGGGAGCTGTTTTTT.

This clonotype is classed as medium-sized. This chain uses TRBV28 with TRBJ2-7; 8 positions agree with TRBD2. CDR3 size: 14 residues. Trimming cost V 6 bases and J 5 bases; bases outside gene matches: 9. From germline, CDR1 is MDHEN and CDR2 SYDVKM. The CDR3 region is CASREGAGANEQYF. The CDR3 DNA is TGTGCCAGCAGGGAGGGAGCGGGAGCCAACGAGCAGTACTTC.

In its sample, this clonotype was seen many times. The V gene is TRBV7-8, the J gene TRBJ1-3; 10 bases are shared with TRBD1. The CDR3 extends over 16 amino acids. CDR1 and CDR2 from the germline V gene are SGHVS and FQNEAQ. The ends lost 4 bases at V and 8 bases at J; junction bases unmatched: 11. The CDR3 coding sequence is TGTGCCAGCAGCTACCGGGACAGGGGAGTTAGAGACACCATATATTTT. Its protein product is CASSYRDRGVRDTIYF.

The chain has TRBV18 and TRBJ2-1, with 9 bases fitting TRBD2. The CDR3 totals 16 residues. Germline loops: CDR1 KGHSH, CDR2 LQKENI. Losses at the gene ends were 3 bases for V and 8 bases for J; bases not matched to a gene: 11. This CDR3 is CASSPPGTSFLYEQFF. The CDR3 coding sequence is TGTGCCAGCTCACCGCCCGGGACTAGCTTTCTCTATGAGCAGTTCTTC.